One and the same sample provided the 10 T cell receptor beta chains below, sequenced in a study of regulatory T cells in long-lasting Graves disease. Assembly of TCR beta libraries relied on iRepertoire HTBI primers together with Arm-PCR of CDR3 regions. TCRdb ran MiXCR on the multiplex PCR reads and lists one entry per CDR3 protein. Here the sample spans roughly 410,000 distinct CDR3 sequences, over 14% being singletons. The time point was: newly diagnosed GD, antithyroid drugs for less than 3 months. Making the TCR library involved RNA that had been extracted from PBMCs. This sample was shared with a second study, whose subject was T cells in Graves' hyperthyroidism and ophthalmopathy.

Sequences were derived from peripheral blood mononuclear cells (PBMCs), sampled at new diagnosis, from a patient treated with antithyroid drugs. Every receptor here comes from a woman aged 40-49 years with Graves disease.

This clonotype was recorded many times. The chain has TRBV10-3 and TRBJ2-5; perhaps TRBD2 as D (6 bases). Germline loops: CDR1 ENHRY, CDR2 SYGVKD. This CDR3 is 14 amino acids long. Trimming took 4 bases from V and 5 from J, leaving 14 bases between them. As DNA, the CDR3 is TGTGCCATCAGTGTAGCGAGGAGGGAGGAGACCCAGTACTTC. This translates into CAISVARREETQYF.

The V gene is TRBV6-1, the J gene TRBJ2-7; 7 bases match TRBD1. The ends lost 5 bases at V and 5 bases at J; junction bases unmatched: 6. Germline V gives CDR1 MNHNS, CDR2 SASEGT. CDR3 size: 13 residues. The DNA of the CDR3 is TGTGCCAGCAGTACCCGGACAGGCCACGAGCAGTACTTC. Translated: CASSTRTGHEQYF.

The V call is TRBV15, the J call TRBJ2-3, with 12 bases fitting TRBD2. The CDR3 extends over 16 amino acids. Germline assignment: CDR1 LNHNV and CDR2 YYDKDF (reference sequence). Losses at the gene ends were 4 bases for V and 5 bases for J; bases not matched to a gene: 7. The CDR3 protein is CATSTPSGRARDTQYF. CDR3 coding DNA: TGTGCCACCAGCACCCCTAGCGGGAGGGCCCGAGATACGCAGTATTTT.

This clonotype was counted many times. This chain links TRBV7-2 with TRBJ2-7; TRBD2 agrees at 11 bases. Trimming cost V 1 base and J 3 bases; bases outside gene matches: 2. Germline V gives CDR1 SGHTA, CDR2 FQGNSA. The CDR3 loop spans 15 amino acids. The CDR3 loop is CASSLGLAGNYEQYF. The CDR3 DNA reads TGTGCCAGCAGCTTAGGACTAGCGGGAAACTACGAGCAGTACTTC.

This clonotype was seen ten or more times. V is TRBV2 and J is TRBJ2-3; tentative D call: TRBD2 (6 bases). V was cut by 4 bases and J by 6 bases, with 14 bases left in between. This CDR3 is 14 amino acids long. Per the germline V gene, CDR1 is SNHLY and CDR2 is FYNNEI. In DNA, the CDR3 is TGTGCCAGCAGTGGACTAGTGCTGGGGGATACGCAGTATTTT. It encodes CASSGLVLGDTQYF.

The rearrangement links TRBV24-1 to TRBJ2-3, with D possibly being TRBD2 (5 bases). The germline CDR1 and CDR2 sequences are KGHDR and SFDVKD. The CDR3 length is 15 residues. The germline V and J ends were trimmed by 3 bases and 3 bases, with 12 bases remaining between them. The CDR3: CATSDIREDTDTQYF. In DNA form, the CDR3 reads TGTGCCACCAGTGATATCCGGGAAGATACAGATACGCAGTATTTT.

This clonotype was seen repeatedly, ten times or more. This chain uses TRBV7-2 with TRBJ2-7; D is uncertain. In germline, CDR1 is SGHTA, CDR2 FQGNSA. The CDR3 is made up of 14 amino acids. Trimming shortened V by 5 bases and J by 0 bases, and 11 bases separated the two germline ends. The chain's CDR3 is CASSPTRVSYEQYF. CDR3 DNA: TGTGCCAGCAGCCCCACCAGAGTCTCCTACGAGCAGTACTTC.

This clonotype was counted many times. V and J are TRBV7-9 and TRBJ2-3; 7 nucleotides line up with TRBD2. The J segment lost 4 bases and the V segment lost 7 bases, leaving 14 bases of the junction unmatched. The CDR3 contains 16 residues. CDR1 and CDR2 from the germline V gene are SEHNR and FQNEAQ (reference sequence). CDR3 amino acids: CASKSPGLAASDTQYF. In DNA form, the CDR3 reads TGTGCCAGCAAATCCCCAGGGCTAGCGGCTTCAGATACGCAGTATTTT.

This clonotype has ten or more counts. The DNA of the CDR3 is TGTGCCAGCAGTCCTACAGGGGGGGGCGGTCAGCCCCAGCATTTT. It specifies CASSPTGGGGQPQHF. This chain joins TRBV2 and TRBJ1-5, with TRBD1 identical over 8 bases. The CDR3 runs 15 residues. Germline V gene data show CDR1 as SNHLY and CDR2 as FYNNEI. V shed 5 bases and J 6 bases; nucleotides not matched to a gene: 9. The whole variable domain, remainder taken from reference TRBV2 and TRBJ1-5, is EPEVTQTPSHQVTQMGQEVILRCVPISNHLYFYWYRQILGQKVEFLVSFYNNEISEKSEIFDDQFSVERPDGSNFTLKIRSTKLEDSAMYFCASSPTGGGGQPQHFGDGTRLSIL.

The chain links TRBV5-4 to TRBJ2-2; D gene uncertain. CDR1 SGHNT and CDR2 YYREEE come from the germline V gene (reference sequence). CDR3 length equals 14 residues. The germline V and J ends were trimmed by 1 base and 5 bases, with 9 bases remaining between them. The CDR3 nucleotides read TGTGCCAGCAGCTTGCCTCAGGAAACCGGGGAGCTGTTTTTT. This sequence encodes CASSLPQETGELFF.